This entry lists 9 T cell receptor beta chains sequenced from one sample in a study of blood T cell repertoires in COVID-19. Some clones are missing from TCRdb's copy, which holds only in-frame ones; the method was immunoSEQ multiplex PCR. The sample yields more than 200,000 clones, 75% to 95% seen once. The specimen sequenced was PBMCs or T cells enriched from blood (not recorded which). The receptors derive from a woman aged 18-35 years who had recovered from COVID-19.

This clone appeared once. The chain couples TRBV5-1 to TRBJ1-2; D is ambiguous. Germline lookup yields CDR1 SGHRS and CDR2 YFSETQ. V lost 5 bases and J 2 bases, leaving 10 bases between the germline ends. The CDR3 spans 13 residues. CDR3 in amino acids: CASRRRENYGYTF. The CDR3 DNA reads as TGCGCCAGCAGACGACGGGAAAACTATGGCTACACCTTC.

This rearrangement joins TRBV19 to TRBJ1-6; TRBD1 aligns across 9 bases. Germline CDR1 reads LNHDA; CDR2 reads SQIVND (reference sequence). V shed 3 bases and J 11 bases; nucleotides not matched to a gene: 5. The CDR3 sequence is 14 residues long. The CDR3: CASSIGTGRPPLHF. The CDR3 DNA is TGTGCCAGTAGTATTGGGACAGGGAGGCCACCCCTCCACTTT. The whole variable domain, remainder taken from reference TRBV19 and TRBJ1-6, is DGGITQSPKYLFRKEGQNVTLSCEQNLNHDAMYWYRQDPGQGLRLIYYSQIVNDFQKGDIAEGYSVSREKKESFPLTVTSAQKNPTAFYLCASSIGTGRPPLHFGNGTRLTVT.

In this sample, this clone turned up once. This sequence joins TRBV28 and TRBJ1-2; D uncertain. Germline V gene sequence: CDR1 MDHEN, CDR2 SYDVKM. The CDR3 runs to 13 residues. V was clipped by 2 bases and J by 3 bases, with 7 bases between them. The DNA of the CDR3 is TGTGCCAGCAGTTTACAGCGGTACTATGGCTACACCTTC. This gives the protein CASSLQRYYGYTF.

The V gene is TRBV5-1, the J gene TRBJ1-1, with D unclear. The CDR3 is made up of 14 amino acids. The germline V gene has CDR1 SGHRS and CDR2 YFSETQ. The V end was cut by 0 bases, the J end by 6 bases, with 12 bases between. CDR3 DNA: TGCGCCAGCAGCTTGGCCGACGGACTTGCTGAAGCTTTCTTT. Its protein product is CASSLADGLAEAFF.

The rearrangement joins TRBV3-1 (or the pseudogene TRBV3-2) to TRBJ2-2; D is perhaps TRBD2 (5 bases). With 5 bases removed from V and 1 base from J, the gap between germline ends came to 17 bases. This CDR3 spans 17 amino acids. CDR1 LGHDT and CDR2 YNNKEL come from the germline V gene (reference sequence). CDR3 protein: CASSNPVLALNTGELFF. The CDR3 DNA reads as TGTGCCAGCAGCAACCCGGTTCTAGCACTGAACACCGGGGAGCTGTTTTTT.

V and J are TRBV24-1 and TRBJ2-7, with TRBD2 matching over 8 bases. Per germline, CDR1 KGHDR and CDR2 SFDVKD. V was clipped by 6 bases and J by 4 bases; unmatched bases: 10. The CDR3 loop spans 15 amino acids. The CDR3 protein is CATSFRGGLRYEQYF. The CDR3 DNA reads TGTGCCACCAGTTTCCGGGGGGGGTTGAGGTACGAGCAGTACTTC.

Notes on this clone: A read error may produce the germline difference seen at one junction end. The gene calls are TRBV6-1 and TRBJ1-5, with 7 positions matching TRBD1. This CDR3 has 13 residues. Germline loops: CDR1 MNHNS, CDR2 SASEGT. Here the CDR3 DNA reads TGTGCCAGCAGTGACCCCGACAGGGTTGAAACATACTTT. It is translated as CASSDPDRVETYF.

The CDR3, as DNA: TGCAGCGTTGACAGGGAGAACACTGAAGCTTTCTTT. Protein: CSVDRENTEAFF. The V gene is TRBV29-1, the J gene TRBJ1-1; D might be TRBD1 (5 bases). With 3 bases removed from V and 1 base from J, the gap between germline ends came to 6 bases. The CDR3 length is 12 residues. CDR1 is SQVTM, CDR2 ANQGSEA, per germline.

The genes are TRBV18 and TRBJ1-5; no reliable D call. The V end was cut by 6 bases, the J end by 7 bases, with 16 bases between. The CDR3 spans 14 residues. CDR1 and CDR2 from the germline V gene are KGHSH and LQKENI. DNA of the CDR3: TGTGCCAGCTCCTACGGTACTTTAGAGCAGCCCCAGCATTTT. It translates to CASSYGTLEQPQHF.